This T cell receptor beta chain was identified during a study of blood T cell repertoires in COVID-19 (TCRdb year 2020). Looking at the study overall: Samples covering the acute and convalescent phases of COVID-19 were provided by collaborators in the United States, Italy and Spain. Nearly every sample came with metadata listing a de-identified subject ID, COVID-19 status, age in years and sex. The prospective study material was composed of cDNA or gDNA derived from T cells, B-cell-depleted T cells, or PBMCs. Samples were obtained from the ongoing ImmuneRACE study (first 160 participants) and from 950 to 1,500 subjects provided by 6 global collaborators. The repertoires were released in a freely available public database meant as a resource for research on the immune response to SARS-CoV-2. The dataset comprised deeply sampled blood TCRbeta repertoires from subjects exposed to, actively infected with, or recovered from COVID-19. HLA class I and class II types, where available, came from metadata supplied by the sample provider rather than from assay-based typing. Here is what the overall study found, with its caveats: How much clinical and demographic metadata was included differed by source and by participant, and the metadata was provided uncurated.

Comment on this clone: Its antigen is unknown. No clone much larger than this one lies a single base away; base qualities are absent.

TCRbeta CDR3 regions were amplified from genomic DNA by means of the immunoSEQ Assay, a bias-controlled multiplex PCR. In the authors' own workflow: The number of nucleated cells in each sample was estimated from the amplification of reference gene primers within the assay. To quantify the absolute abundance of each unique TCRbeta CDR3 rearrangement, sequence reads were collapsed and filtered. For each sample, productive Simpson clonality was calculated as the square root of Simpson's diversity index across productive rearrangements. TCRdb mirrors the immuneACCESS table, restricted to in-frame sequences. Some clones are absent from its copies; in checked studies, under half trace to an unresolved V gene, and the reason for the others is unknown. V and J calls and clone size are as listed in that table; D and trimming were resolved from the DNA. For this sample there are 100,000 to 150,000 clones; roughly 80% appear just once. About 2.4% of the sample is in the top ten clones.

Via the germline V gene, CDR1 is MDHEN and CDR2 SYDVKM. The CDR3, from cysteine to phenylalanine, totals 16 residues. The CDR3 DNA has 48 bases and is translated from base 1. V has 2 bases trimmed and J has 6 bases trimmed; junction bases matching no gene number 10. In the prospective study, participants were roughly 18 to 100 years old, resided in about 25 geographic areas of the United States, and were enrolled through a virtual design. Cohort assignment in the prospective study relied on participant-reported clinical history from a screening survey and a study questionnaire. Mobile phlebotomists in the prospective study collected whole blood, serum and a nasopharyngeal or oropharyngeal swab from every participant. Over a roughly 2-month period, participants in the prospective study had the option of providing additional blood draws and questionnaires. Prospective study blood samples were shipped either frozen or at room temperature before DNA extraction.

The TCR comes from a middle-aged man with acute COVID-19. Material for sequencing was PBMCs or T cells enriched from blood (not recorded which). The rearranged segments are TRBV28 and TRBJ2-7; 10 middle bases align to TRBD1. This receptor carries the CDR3 CASSLLLGTGEGEQYF. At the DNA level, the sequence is TGTGCCAGCAGTTTACTCTTAGGGACAGGGGAAGGCGAGCAGTACTTC. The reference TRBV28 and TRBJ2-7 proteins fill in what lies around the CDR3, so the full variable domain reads DVKVTQSSRYLVKRTGEKVFLECVQDMDHENMFWYRQDPGLGLRLIYFSYDVKMKEKGDIPEGYSVSREKKERFSLILESASTNQTSMYLCASSLLLGTGEGEQYFGPGTRLTVT.